Listed here are 21 T cell receptor beta chains from one sample, sequenced in a study of blood T cells in healthy people across ages. PCR was performed a second time for roughly 7 to 11 cycles using a sample-barcoded 5' primer and a J-beta primer mix. Via MiXCR, TCRdb re-called the 5' RACE reads, giving one row per CDR3 protein. Among some 640,000 distinct CDR3 sequences listed, over 45% were seen once. The sample consisted of blood. Receptor source: a woman in her sixties or seventies in good health.

This chain connects TRBV5-4 to TRBJ2-4; D may be TRBD1 (5 bases). The last part of the DNA fits TRBJ2-7 better; the J call may be wrong. The CDR3 runs to 13 residues. The germline V gene encodes CDR1 SGHNT and CDR2 YYREEE (reference sequence). CDR3 region: CASSLSGSDEQYF. CDR3 coding DNA: TGTGCCAGCAGCTTGTCAGGGTCCGACGAGCAGTACTTC.

The rearrangement joins TRBV5-1 to TRBJ2-1; no definite D call. With 0 bases removed from V and 9 bases from J, the gap between germline ends came to 10 bases. The CDR3 is made up of 13 amino acids. The germline CDR1 and CDR2 sequences are SGHRS and YFSETQ. CDR3 nucleotide sequence: TGCGCCAGCAGCTTGGGCGTCCAACGTGAGCAGTTCTTC. Translated, it gives CASSLGVQREQFF.

This clonotype was found a few times. The V call is TRBV6-2 or TRBV6-3, the J call TRBJ2-5; tentative D call: TRBD2 (6 bases). From germline, CDR1 is MNHEY and CDR2 SVGEGT. The ends were cut back, 10 bases at V and 5 bases at J, with 11 bases in the middle. The CDR3 loop spans 11 amino acids. In nucleotides, the CDR3 is TGTGCCACCTTCAGCGGGGAGACCCAGTACTTC. It is translated as CATFSGETQYF.

This chain joins TRBV20-1 and TRBJ2-1; 14 bases are a match to TRBD2. This CDR3 region has 18 residues. Germline V CDR1 and CDR2: DFQATT, SNEGSKA (reference sequence). V lost 1 base and J lost 1; bases outside the gene matches: 6. CDR3 protein: CSARVTSGGAGSYNEQFF. The CDR3 nucleotides are TGCAGTGCTAGAGTGACTAGCGGGGGGGCAGGGTCCTACAATGAGCAGTTCTTC.

CDR3 sequence: CSARDPKDRAYEQYF. DNA of the CDR3: TGCAGTGCTAGAGATCCTAAGGACAGGGCCTACGAGCAGTACTTC. J is TRBJ2-7 and V is TRBV20-1, with 8 bases identical to TRBD1. The CDR3 runs 15 residues. V lost 0 bases to trimming and J lost 2 bases; unmatched junction nucleotides: 6. Per the germline V gene, CDR1 is DFQATT and CDR2 is SNEGSKA (reference sequence).

This clonotype was seen only a few times. The J gene is TRBJ1-6, the V gene TRBV29-1; TRBD1 might be the D (5 bases). V lost 4 bases, J lost 5 bases, and 9 bases lay in between. From germline, CDR1 is SQVTM and CDR2 ANQGSEA. This CDR3 is built from 13 residues. The CDR3 loop reads CSVAQGDNSPLHF. The CDR3 DNA reads as TGCAGCGTTGCGCAGGGCGATAATTCACCCCTCCACTTT.

This clonotype was observed a few times. This rearrangement joins TRBV20-1 to TRBJ1-2; 7 positions agree with TRBD1. This CDR3 comprises 16 residues. Germline V gives CDR1 DFQATT, CDR2 SNEGSKA (reference sequence). Unmatched junction bases numbered 12, after V lost 3 bases and J lost 2 bases. CDR3 amino acids: CSARGGRQGGNYGYTF. The CDR3 DNA is TGCAGTGCTAGGGGGGGGAGACAGGGAGGCAACTATGGCTACACCTTC.

This clonotype appeared a few times. The gene calls are TRBV29-1 and TRBJ2-5, with TRBD1 identical over 7 bases. The CDR3 totals 14 residues. Germline lookup yields CDR1 SQVTM and CDR2 ANQGSEA. V trimming: 7 bases; J trimming: 7 bases; junction bases outside the gene matches: 15. The CDR3 coding sequence is TGCAGCGCGAACTTAGACAGGGTGGTGGGGACCCAGTACTTC. Its translation: CSANLDRVVGTQYF. The variable domain in full, completed from reference TRBV29-1 and TRBJ2-5, reads SAVISQKPSRDICQRGTSLTIQCQVDSQVTMMFWYRQQPGQSLTLIATANQGSEATYESGFVIDKFPISRPNLTFSTLTVSNMSPEDSSIYLCSANLDRVVGTQYFGPGTRLLVL.

This clonotype occurred a few times. The gene calls are TRBV20-1 and TRBJ2-1; the match to TRBD2 covers 9 bases. Unmatched junction bases numbered 13, after V lost 6 bases and J lost 10 bases. CDR3 length: 14 amino acids. The germline CDR1 and CDR2 sequences are DFQATT and SNEGSKA (reference sequence). This chain's CDR3 is CSAREASGRWEQFF. CDR3 in DNA: TGCAGTGCCAGGGAGGCCAGCGGGAGGTGGGAGCAGTTCTTC.

In regard to this clonotype: One junction end does not reproduce the germline sequence, and a read error may be involved. This sequence joins TRBV2 and TRBJ2-6, with 10 bases matching TRBD1. This CDR3 is 17 amino acids long. CDR1 is SNHLY and CDR2 is FYNNEI in the germline V gene. In DNA, the CDR3 is TGTGCCAGCAGCAAGGACAGGGGGATAGGTGGGACCAACGTCCTGACTTTC. It yields the protein CASSKDRGIGGTNVLTF. Looking up the rest from reference TRBV2 and TRBJ2-6 gives the full variable domain: EPEVTQTPSHQVTQMGQEVILRCVPISNHLYFYWYRQILGQKVEFLVSFYNNEISEKSEIFDDQFSVERPDGSNFTLKIRSTKLEDSAMYFCASSKDRGIGGTNVLTFGAGSRLTVL.

This clonotype was seen only a few times. The gene calls are TRBV7-2 and TRBJ2-1, with 10 bases identical to TRBD2. This CDR3 has 17 residues. V trimming: 1 base; J trimming: 1 base; junction bases outside the gene matches: 4. Germline CDR1 reads SGHTA; CDR2 reads FQGNSA. CDR3 in DNA: TGTGCCAGCAGCTTAGTTAGGACTAGCGGTTCCTACAATGAGCAGTTCTTC. Translated: CASSLVRTSGSYNEQFF.

J is TRBJ2-7 and V is TRBV20-1; 12 bases fit TRBD2. The J segment lost 0 bases and the V segment lost 2 bases, leaving 14 bases of the junction unmatched. The V gene's germline CDR1 is DFQATT and CDR2 SNEGSKA (reference sequence). The length of the CDR3 is 19 residues. In DNA form, the CDR3 reads TGCAGTGCTAGAAATCCTACCGGGACTAGCGGGTCCTTCTCCTACGAGCAGTACTTC. It translates to CSARNPTGTSGSFSYEQYF.

The V gene is TRBV29-1, the J gene TRBJ2-1; TRBD1 is a possible D gene (6 bases). Germline lookup yields CDR1 SQVTM and CDR2 ANQGSEA. The CDR3 length is 14 residues. Trimming left V 7 bases short and J 10 bases short, with 23 bases between. The CDR3 DNA sequence: TGCAGCGCAACAGGGCCTACCACCGCCTACGAGCAGTTCTTC. Its translation is CSATGPTTAYEQFF.

The chain recombines TRBV7-3 with TRBJ2-5; possibly TRBD1 or TRBD2 for D (5 bases each). Trimming shortened V by 5 bases and J by 1 base, and 14 bases separated the two germline ends. The CDR3 runs 15 residues. Germline assignment: CDR1 SGHTA and CDR2 FQGTGA. The CDR3 region is CASSPHGGTQETQYF. CDR3 DNA: TGTGCCAGCAGCCCCCATGGGGGAACCCAAGAGACCCAGTACTTC.

The V and J genes are TRBV20-1 and TRBJ2-3; the match to TRBD2 covers 10 bases. This CDR3 region has 15 residues. V shed 3 bases and J 2 bases; nucleotides not matched to a gene: 5. Germline CDR1 and CDR2: DFQATT and SNEGSKA (reference sequence). The CDR3 region is CSASSGLAVTDTQYF. In DNA, the CDR3 is TGCAGTGCTAGTAGCGGACTAGCGGTCACAGATACGCAGTATTTT.

CDR3 loop: CAWSLQGAKGYTF. CDR3 bases: TGTGCCTGGAGCCTACAGGGGGCGAAAGGCTACACCTTC. The V and J genes are TRBV30 and TRBJ1-2; 9 bases align to TRBD1. This CDR3 is built from 13 residues. V lost 3 bases and J lost 8; bases outside the gene matches: 7. Per the germline V gene, CDR1 is GTSNPN and CDR2 is SVGIG (reference sequence).

This chain joins TRBV10-3 and TRBJ2-7, with TRBD1 matching 8 bases. CDR3 length: 13 amino acids. V lost 10 bases and J lost 1; bases outside the gene matches: 6. Germline V lookup: CDR1 ENHRY, CDR2 SYGVKD. The CDR3 reads CATYQGASYEQYF. The CDR3 nucleotides are TGTGCCACTTATCAGGGGGCGTCCTACGAGCAGTACTTC.

The chain has TRBV6-4 and TRBJ2-1; D is unclear. Germline V gene sequence: CDR1 MRHNA, CDR2 SNTAGT. V dropped 6 bases and J dropped 5 bases, with 5 bases sitting between them. This CDR3 contains 11 residues. The CDR3: CASRNNNEQFF. The CDR3 DNA follows: TGTGCCAGCAGGAACAACAATGAGCAGTTCTTC.

V is TRBV5-1 and J is TRBJ2-1; tentatively, D is TRBD2 (6 bases). Germline CDR1 is SGHRS and CDR2 is YFSETQ. V lost 4 bases and J lost 3, with 20 bases in between. The CDR3 length is 17 residues. Here the CDR3 reads CASSPGVADTLYNEQFF. CDR3 in DNA: TGCGCCAGCAGCCCGGGGGTAGCGGACACTCTCTACAATGAGCAGTTCTTC.

The chain employs TRBV2 and TRBJ2-1, with 12 nucleotides matching TRBD2. The junction had 6 bases not matched to a gene; V was cut back by 9 bases and J by 6 bases. Germline CDR1 SNHLY, CDR2 FYNNEI. The CDR3 is 14 amino acids. CDR3 amino acids: CARSLAGGRNEQFF. The DNA of the CDR3 is TGTGCCAGGTCACTAGCGGGAGGCCGCAATGAGCAGTTCTTC.

About this clonotype itself: One junction end disagrees with the germline gene, perhaps due to a read error. The gene calls are TRBV18 and TRBJ1-1; TRBD1 might be the D (5 bases). This CDR3 contains 13 residues. Germline lookup yields CDR1 KGHSH and CDR2 LQKENI. Here the CDR3 reads CASSPRGSTEAFF. For the CDR3, the DNA is TGTGCTAGCTCACCACGGGGGTCCACTGAAGCTTTCTTT.